What follows describes a single T cell receptor beta chain. What it binds is unknown. This record belongs to a study of T cells after yellow fever vaccination. About the research overall: SMART-Seq v4 Ultra Low Input handled preparation of low-cell-number fractions.

They built TCR cDNA with 5'RACE template switching, a step that put in a universal primer site and UMIs. TCRdb independently ran MiXCR on the 5' RACE reads; one entry per CDR3 protein. Here the sample spans under 700,000 distinct CDR3 sequences, roughly 17% being singletons. Study observations and caveats: A small proportion of clonotypes was detected in both the CD4 and CD8 compartments. Among primary-vaccination clones, most reappeared after the booster, at roughly 95% for CD4 and 85% to 90% for CD8.

The sequence was obtained from a man aged 18 to 35 who received the YFV17D yellow fever vaccine. This sample comprised PBMCs, obtained more than 4 days after the first yellow fever vaccination.

The DNA of the CDR3 is TGTGCCAGCTCTCCCTCTTCGGGGGGTCAGCCCCAGCATTTT. Translating gives CASSPSSGGQPQHF. The chain carries TRBV7-2 and TRBJ1-5, with a possible D match to TRBD1 (5 bases). This CDR3 spans 14 amino acids. V dropped 8 bases and J dropped 6 bases, with 17 bases sitting between them. The germline V gene has CDR1 SGHTA and CDR2 FQGNSA.